This passage covers 6 T cell receptor beta chains from one sample sequenced in a study of CD8 T cells in ankylosing spondylitis. TCRdb re-analysed the 5' RACE reads in MiXCR, keeping a single row per CDR3 protein. The repertoire holds tens of thousands of distinct CDR3 sequences, with 6% as singletons. The sample comprised blood, either unsorted or a sorted T cell fraction (not recorded which). Every receptor here comes from a male donor with ankylosing spondylitis or in good health (not recorded which).

At least ten counts were recorded for this clonotype. The rearrangement uses TRBV5-6 and TRBJ2-2; a possible D gene is TRBD1 (7 bases). Germline CDR1 and CDR2: SGHDT and YYEEEE. V lost 5 bases and J lost 4, with 18 bases in between. This CDR3 comprises 16 residues. The CDR3 loop reads CASSWAGQPRTGELFF. CDR3 sequence (DNA): TGTGCCAGCAGTTGGGCGGGACAGCCCCGCACCGGGGAGCTGTTTTTT.

This clonotype has at least ten counts. J is TRBJ2-3 and V is TRBV6-4, with 13 bases fitting TRBD2. CDR3 size: 16 residues. The ends lost 9 bases at V and 5 bases at J; junction bases unmatched: 11. Germline loops: CDR1 MRHNA, CDR2 SNTAGT. CDR3 coding DNA: TGTGCCAGTCCCGTCGGGACTAGCGGGAAGGTAGATACGCAGTATTTT. Residues: CASPVGTSGKVDTQYF.

This clonotype was detected many times. This chain connects TRBV20-1 to TRBJ2-3; D gene unclear. The CDR3 totals 15 residues. V was shortened by 6 bases and J by 0 bases, with 16 bases between the two germline ends. Looked up from germline, CDR1 is DFQATT and CDR2 is SNEGSKA (reference sequence). The CDR3: CSAPPAYQSTDTQYF. The CDR3 bases are TGCAGTGCACCCCCCGCCTACCAGAGCACAGATACGCAGTATTTT.

At least ten counts were recorded for this clonotype. The chain recombines TRBV20-1 with TRBJ1-4, with D hard to call. The CDR3 spans 12 residues. The V and J ends lost 6 bases and 8 bases respectively, with 13 bases between them. The V gene's germline CDR1 is DFQATT and CDR2 SNEGSKA (reference sequence). In nucleotides, the CDR3 is TGCAGTGCCCCCGGGATCGACGAAAAACTGTTTTTT. As protein: CSAPGIDEKLFF.

In its sample, this clonotype was seen many times. The chain carries TRBV11-2 and TRBJ2-7; 11 positions match TRBD2. The junction had 5 bases not matched to a gene; V was cut back by 5 bases and J by 5 bases. The CDR3 is 14 amino acids. CDR1 is SGHAT, CDR2 FQNNGV, per germline. The chain's CDR3 is CASSRTSGRNEQYF. DNA of the CDR3: TGTGCCAGCAGCCGAACTAGCGGGAGAAACGAGCAGTACTTC.

This clonotype was seen at least ten times. The gene calls are TRBV7-6 and TRBJ2-6; TRBD1 matches at 7 bases. The CDR3 is 20 amino acids. The V and J ends lost 2 bases and 0 bases, in that order; junction bases with no gene match: 13. Germline V gene lookup returns CDR1 SGHVS and CDR2 FNYEAQ. CDR3 sequence: CASSLRSQTGISSGANVLTF. DNA of the CDR3: TGTGCCAGCAGCTTAAGGTCCCAGACAGGGATCTCCTCTGGGGCCAACGTCCTGACTTTC.